What follows are 7 T cell receptor beta chains derived from one specimen sequenced in a study of cytomegalovirus exposure and HLA in healthy donors. Researchers ran the PCR with 60 Vbeta and 13 Jbeta primers. The protocol was immunoSEQ multiplex PCR, while the TCRdb copy is restricted to in-frame clones and leaves out a portion. The table shows 200,000 to 250,000 clones, with around four fifths occurring only once. The sequenced material came from PBMCs. These receptors all come from a male donor in good health and CMV-seronegative.

This chain links TRBV2 with TRBJ2-7; D possibly corresponds to TRBD1 (5 bases). There are 11 residues in the CDR3. V was cut by 9 bases and J by 0 bases, with 6 bases left in between. Per germline, CDR1 SNHLY and CDR2 FYNNEI. CDR3 DNA sequence: TGTGCCAGAGGGGACTCCTACGAGCAGTACTTC. Encoded protein: CARGDSYEQYF.

This chain links TRBV28 with TRBJ2-1; 10 nucleotides line up with TRBD2. In germline, CDR1 is MDHEN, CDR2 SYDVKM. CDR3 size: 16 residues. Unmatched junction bases numbered 12, after V lost 6 bases and J lost 7 bases. The CDR3 spells CASSPGEAGGGNEQFF. In nucleotides, the CDR3 is TGTGCCAGCAGCCCGGGGGAAGCGGGAGGGGGGAATGAGCAGTTCTTC.

The table lists this clone with many counts. J is TRBJ2-4 and V is TRBV5-4, with a possible D match to TRBD1 (6 bases). This CDR3 is built from 15 residues. In germline, CDR1 is SGHNT, CDR2 YYREEE (reference sequence). V lost 3 bases and J 0 bases, leaving 10 bases between the germline ends. The DNA of the CDR3 is TGTGCCAGCAGCTGGGGACACCTAGCCAAAAACATTCAGTACTTC. This sequence encodes CASSWGHLAKNIQYF.

V is TRBV11-3 and J is TRBJ2-3, with TRBD1 identical over 10 bases. J lost 0 bases, V lost 5 bases, and 11 bases had no gene match. CDR3 length equals 18 residues. The germline CDR1 and CDR2 sequences are SGHNT and YENEEA. The CDR3 DNA is TGTGCCAGCAGCATCCGTGACAGGGGGCTTTCTAGCACAGATACGCAGTATTTT. Protein sequence: CASSIRDRGLSSTDTQYF.

The rearrangement links TRBV4-2 to TRBJ2-3; tentative D call: TRBD2 (6 bases). Germline lookup yields CDR1 LGHNA and CDR2 YNFKEQ. This CDR3 is built from 14 residues. V gave up 1 base and J gave up 8 bases, with 13 bases separating them. The CDR3 DNA reads TGTGCCAGCAGCCAAGGAGACGGGAGAAGTACGCAGTATTTT. Encoded protein: CASSQGDGRSTQYF.

The chain links TRBV27 to TRBJ2-5, with D tentatively TRBD1 (6 bases). The CDR3 has 15 residues. Trimming took 7 bases from V and 2 from J, leaving 17 bases between them. From germline, CDR1 is MNHEY and CDR2 SMNVEV (reference sequence). In DNA form, the CDR3 reads TGTGCCAGCACTACCTCAGTGGGACAACAAGAGACCCAGTACTTC. Amino acid sequence: CASTTSVGQQETQYF.

V is TRBV7-2 and J is TRBJ1-1; D gene ambiguous. V was shortened by 2 bases and J by 0 bases, with 10 bases between the two germline ends. Germline V gene lookup returns CDR1 SGHTA and CDR2 FQGNSA. This CDR3 contains 15 residues. CDR3 bases: TGTGCCAGCAGCTTACTTACTAACTTGAACACTGAAGCTTTCTTT. Its protein product is CASSLLTNLNTEAFF.